This T cell receptor beta chain was captured by sequencing in a study of cytomegalovirus exposure and HLA in healthy donors. The study, taken as a whole, reports: When analyzed later, a missense DCLRE1C variant was found to be linked to TCR beta V- and J-gene trimming.

The CDR3 is 17 residues long. Germline V gene sequence: CDR1 SEHNR, CDR2 FQNEAQ (reference sequence). This clone was picked up one time. Antigen specificity is unknown. Mismatch with germline at one junction end may stem from a read error. The study ran its PCR with 60 Vbeta and 13 Jbeta primers. The protocol was immunoSEQ multiplex PCR, while the TCRdb copy is restricted to in-frame clones and leaves out a portion. Among over 100,000 clones listed, approximately 82% were seen once. The sequence came from a woman aged 18-29 years in good health and CMV-seropositive. This chain joins TRBV7-9 and TRBJ1-5; D ambiguous. Sequencing used PBMCs. CDR3 DNA sequence: TGTTCCAGCAGCCGCTCGACCGACTCCCTAAGAAATCAGCCCCAGCATTTT. It encodes CSSSRSTDSLRNQPQHF.